This passage covers 22 T cell receptor beta chains from one sample sequenced in a study of cytotoxic CD8 clonotypes in ibrutinib-treated CLL. TCRdb keeps only in-frame clones here, not all; method: immunoSEQ multiplex PCR. The table records tens of thousands of clones, 75% to 95% of them present only once. Material: PBMCs, obtained after 12 months of ibrutinib treatment. These receptors all come from a human donor with chronic lymphocytic leukemia.

CDR3 sequence (DNA): TGCACCGGCGGGAGAGGGACTAGCGGGAGTAATGAGCAGTTCTTC. This gives the protein CTGGRGTSGSNEQFF. V is TRBV29-1 and J is TRBJ2-1, with 14 bases that match TRBD2. The CDR3 consists of 15 residues. Germline V gene sequence: CDR1 SQVTM, CDR2 ANQGSEA.

The V and J genes are TRBV4-3 and TRBJ1-2; TRBD1 matches at 9 bases. V shed 1 base and J 8 bases; nucleotides not matched to a gene: 8. CDR1 LGHNA and CDR2 YSLEER come from the germline V gene. The CDR3 spans 15 residues. The CDR3 region is CASSQGGTGYVGYTF. As DNA, the CDR3 is TGCGCCAGCAGCCAAGGGGGGACAGGGTATGTGGGCTACACCTTC.

The chain joins TRBV28 to TRBJ1-1; the D gene is possibly TRBD1 (6 bases). Trimming stripped 6 bases from V and 7 bases from J, with 18 bases between. The germline V gene has CDR1 MDHEN and CDR2 SYDVKM. This CDR3 is 14 amino acids long. This CDR3 is CASSFHRVGGEAFF. DNA of the CDR3: TGTGCCAGCAGCTTTCACAGGGTCGGGGGTGAAGCTTTCTTT.

The chain uses TRBV27 and TRBJ2-7; either TRBD1 or TRBD2 may supply D (6 bases each). Per the germline V gene, CDR1 is MNHEY and CDR2 is SMNVEV (reference sequence). The V and J ends lost 10 bases and 5 bases respectively, with 27 bases between them. CDR3 length: 16 residues. The CDR3, as DNA: TGTGCCACCCCACCCCCCGGGGGCTACACGACAGACGAGCAGTACTTC. This gives the protein CATPPPGGYTTDEQYF.

This chain links TRBV6-6 with TRBJ2-1; 10 bases are shared with TRBD2. The CDR3 length is 15 residues. V gave up 7 bases and J gave up 6 bases; unmatched junction bases: 9. Germline V lookup: CDR1 MNHNY, CDR2 SVGAGI (reference sequence). The CDR3 bases are TGTGCCAGCAAAGACAGCGGGAGGGCCCTCAATGAGCAGTTCTTC. This translates into CASKDSGRALNEQFF.

The V call is TRBV7-8, the J call TRBJ2-5, with no clear D. The CDR3 runs to 11 residues. CDR1 and CDR2 from the germline V gene are SGHVS and FQNEAQ. V was trimmed by 3 bases and J by 5 bases, leaving 4 bases between them. CDR3 DNA: TGTGCCAGCAGCTTTGGGGAGACCCAGTACTTC. It yields the protein CASSFGETQYF.

The chain combines TRBV5-4 with TRBJ2-7; a possible D gene is TRBD1 (6 bases). Germline CDR1 reads SGHNT; CDR2 reads YYREEE (reference sequence). This CDR3 has 16 amino acids. V gave up 3 bases and J gave up 0 bases, with 16 bases separating them. CDR3 bases: TGTGCCAGCAGCTACCTGACAGGAGTGGGCTCCTACGAGCAGTACTTC. Amino acids: CASSYLTGVGSYEQYF.

The V call is TRBV19, the J call TRBJ2-7; TRBD1 matches at 9 bases. Trimming took 5 bases from V and 2 from J; bases not matched to a gene: 7. The CDR3 is 15 residues long. The germline CDR1 and CDR2 sequences are LNHDA and SQIVND (reference sequence). The CDR3 sequence is CASSFRDREPYEQYF. DNA of the CDR3: TGTGCCAGTAGTTTCCGGGACAGGGAGCCCTACGAGCAGTACTTC.

The genes are TRBV5-4 and TRBJ2-7; D call uncertain. CDR1 is SGHNT and CDR2 is YYREEE in the germline V gene (reference sequence). V lost 0 bases and J lost 3, with 4 bases in between. The CDR3 contains 12 residues. In DNA, the CDR3 is TGTGCCAGCAGCTTGGAGGGCTACGAGCAGTACTTC. The encoded protein is CASSLEGYEQYF.

This clone was detected only a few times. This chain links TRBV6-5 with TRBJ1-5; 8 positions match TRBD1. Germline V gene data show CDR1 as MNHEY and CDR2 as SVGAGI. This CDR3 has 14 amino acids. Trimming removed 6 bases from V and 4 bases from J; junction bases left unmatched: 5. CDR3 bases: TGTGCCAGCAGGGTAGGACAGGGAAATCAGCCCCAGCATTTT. Protein: CASRVGQGNQPQHF.

The rearrangement uses TRBV7-3 and TRBJ2-7; D is unresolved. Looked up from germline, CDR1 is SGHTA and CDR2 is FQGTGA. The ends were cut back, 6 bases at V and 2 bases at J, with 17 bases in the middle. The CDR3 is 15 residues long. CDR3 coding DNA: TGTGCCAGCAGGCGAGTCCTAACGAAACCCTACGAGCAGTACTTC. Protein product: CASRRVLTKPYEQYF.

This chain joins TRBV5-1 and TRBJ1-5, with a weak D call TRBD1 (5 bases). V was clipped by 0 bases and J by 0 bases, with 10 bases between them. The CDR3 length is 16 residues. Germline loops: CDR1 SGHRS, CDR2 YFSETQ. CDR3 amino acids: CASSLDPQGSNQPQHF. The DNA for the CDR3 is TGCGCCAGCAGCTTGGACCCCCAGGGTAGCAATCAGCCCCAGCATTTT.

This clone appeared once. This chain joins TRBV6-5 and TRBJ1-1, with 8 bases fitting TRBD1. Germline CDR1 and CDR2: MNHEY and SVGAGI. J was trimmed by 5 bases and V by 6 bases; bases with no gene match: 8. CDR3 length equals 14 residues. In DNA form, the CDR3 reads TGTGCCAGCAGAAGACGGACAGGGAATACTGAAGCTTTCTTT. The encoded protein is CASRRRTGNTEAFF.

This clone was observed once. V gene TRBV2 combines with J gene TRBJ2-7; 7 bases fit TRBD2. Germline-derived CDR1 and CDR2 are SNHLY and FYNNEI. Unmatched junction bases numbered 20, after V lost 6 bases and J lost 6 bases. CDR3 length: 17 amino acids. The CDR3 spells CASSKTLAVPRFSEQYF. The CDR3 bases are TGTGCCAGCAGCAAGACTCTAGCGGTCCCCAGGTTTTCCGAGCAGTACTTC.

The chain recombines TRBV18 with TRBJ2-3, with TRBD1 matching 7 bases. V shed 1 base, J shed 0 bases, and the junction held 4 bases outside the gene matches. CDR1 is KGHSH and CDR2 is LQKENI in the germline V gene. The CDR3 contains 16 residues. The DNA of the CDR3 is TGTGCCAGCTCACCACTCAACAGGGGTAGCACAGATACGCAGTATTTT. Translated, it gives CASSPLNRGSTDTQYF.

The chain employs TRBV4-1 and TRBJ2-3; TRBD2 matches at 10 bases. V was clipped by 2 bases and J by 4 bases; unmatched bases: 6. Germline assignment: CDR1 MGHRA and CDR2 YSYEKL. There are 16 residues in the CDR3. The CDR3 nucleotides read TGCGCCAGCAGCCAACCACGAGCGGGAGGGTCAGATACGCAGTATTTT. This encodes CASSQPRAGGSDTQYF.

This clone was detected only once. The same CDR3 is also encoded by other DNA sequences in this sample. The chain combines TRBV6-1 with TRBJ2-6; D remains unclear. The length of the CDR3 is 13 residues. CDR1 and CDR2 (germline): MNHNS, SASEGT. The V end lost 3 bases, the J end lost 4 bases, and 4 bases lay between the germline ends. CDR3 sequence reads: CASSDSGANVLTF. The CDR3 DNA reads as TGTGCCAGCAGTGACTCCGGGGCCAACGTCCTGACTTTC.

The rearrangement links TRBV27 to TRBJ1-6; 7 nucleotides line up with TRBD1. V trimming: 0 bases; J trimming: 4 bases; junction bases outside the gene matches: 3. Germline assignment: CDR1 MNHEY and CDR2 SMNVEV (reference sequence). The length of the CDR3 is 16 residues. CDR3 in amino acids: CASSLSGTAYNSPLHF. The CDR3 DNA follows: TGTGCCAGCAGTTTATCCGGGACAGCATATAATTCACCCCTCCACTTT.

The chain uses TRBV11-2 and TRBJ2-5; D is perhaps TRBD1 (5 bases). Germline V CDR1 and CDR2: SGHAT, FQNNGV. The CDR3 is 14 amino acids. V lost 6 bases and J lost 0, with 11 bases in between. The CDR3 region is CASRGRGYQETQYF. CDR3 nucleotides: TGTGCCAGCAGGGGGCGTGGATACCAAGAGACCCAGTACTTC.

In this sample, this clone turned up once. The chain combines TRBV5-1 with TRBJ2-6; no clear D. This CDR3 has 14 amino acids. V was cut by 0 bases and J by 1 base, with 2 bases left in between. Germline V gene data show CDR1 as SGHRS and CDR2 as YFSETQ. In DNA, the CDR3 is TGCGCCAGCAGCTTGGTTTCTGGGGCCAACGTCCTGACTTTC. This codes for CASSLVSGANVLTF.

The CDR3 reads CASSQKQGGFGEQFF. In nucleotides, the CDR3 is TGTGCCAGTAGCCAAAAACAGGGGGGTTTTGGTGAGCAGTTCTTC. The V gene is TRBV19, the J gene TRBJ2-1; 8 bases fit TRBD1. Per germline, CDR1 LNHDA and CDR2 SQIVND (reference sequence). The CDR3 runs 15 residues. Losses at the gene ends were 6 bases for V and 9 bases for J; bases not matched to a gene: 13.

V and J are TRBV19 and TRBJ1-1, with D possibly TRBD1 on 6 matching bases. V was cut by 6 bases and J by 5 bases, with 10 bases left in between. CDR3 length: 12 residues. Germline V lookup: CDR1 LNHDA, CDR2 SQIVND (reference sequence). The CDR3 here is CASSRRGTEAFF. The CDR3 coding sequence is TGTGCCAGTAGCCGGAGGGGGACTGAAGCTTTCTTT.